This TCR beta chain was observed in a study of response to subunit inactivated influenza vaccine. Study-wide results and caveats: Few new T cells, the authors suggested, are recruited by each seasonal influenza vaccination.

As concerns this clonotype: What it recognizes is unknown.

TCRdb processed the RT-PCR reads anew with MiXCR; each CDR3 protein has one entry. The table includes some 150,000 distinct CDR3 sequences, around 12% detected once. The ends lost 3 bases at V and 1 base at J; junction bases unmatched: 4. Per the germline V gene, CDR1 is DFQATT and CDR2 is SNEGSKA (reference sequence). The CDR3 is 14 residues long. The same data also contributed to another study, on T cells expressing NK-cell markers. This second study notes: It was by 5'RACE template switching with UMIs that TCR beta cDNA was made. There were seven HCMV-seropositive donors and one seronegative donor among the eight sequenced. CD8+ T cells in 5 or 6 donors included dominant NKG2C+ clonotypes at about 1.0-7.0%. There remained a lack of clarity about HCMV specificity of expanded NKG2C+ T cell clones.

This specimen was CD8+ T cells sorted from PBMCs, taken approximately 12 days after vaccination. The receptor comes from a man aged 50 to 60 who received an inactivated influenza vaccine. The chain uses TRBV20-1 and TRBJ2-3, with 7 nucleotides matching TRBD2. CDR3 protein: CSASRLAGTDTQYF. The DNA for the CDR3 is TGCAGTGCTAGCCGTCTAGCGGGCACAGATACGCAGTATTTT.